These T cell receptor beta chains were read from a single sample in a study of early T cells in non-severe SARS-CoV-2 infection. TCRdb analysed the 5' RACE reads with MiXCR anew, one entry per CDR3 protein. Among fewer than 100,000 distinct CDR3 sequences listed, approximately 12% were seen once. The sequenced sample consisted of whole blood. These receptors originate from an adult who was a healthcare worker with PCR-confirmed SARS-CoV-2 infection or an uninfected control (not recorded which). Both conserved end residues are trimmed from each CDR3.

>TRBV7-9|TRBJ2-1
ASSWTGQAYNEQF
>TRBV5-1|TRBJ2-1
ASSLQGLPRNEQF
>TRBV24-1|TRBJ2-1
ATSGPTGGIDEQF
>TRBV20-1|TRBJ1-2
SATTRSNYGYT
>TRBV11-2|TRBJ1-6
ASSLDRRNSPLH
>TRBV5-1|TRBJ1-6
ASSQDSYNSPLH
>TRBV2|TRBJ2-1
ASSGLAGMGYNEQF
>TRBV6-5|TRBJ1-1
ASSYGGNTEAF
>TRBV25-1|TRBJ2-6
ASSESRNSGANVLT
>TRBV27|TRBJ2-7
ASSWGSSYEQY
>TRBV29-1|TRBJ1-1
SVPNPQGVSTEAF
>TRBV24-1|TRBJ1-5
ATIYLRSNQPQH
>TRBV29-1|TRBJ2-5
SVVEAGETQY
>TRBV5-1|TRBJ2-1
ASSLGLDRRGRGSHEQF
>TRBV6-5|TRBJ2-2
ASSYSKRQGAYTGELF
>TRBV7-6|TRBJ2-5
ASSSGQLRVETQY
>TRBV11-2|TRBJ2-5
ASGRGSEVAQY
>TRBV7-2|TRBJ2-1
ASSLVFGLAGENEQF
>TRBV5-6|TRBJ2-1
ASSSIRERSYNEQF
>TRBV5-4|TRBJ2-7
ASSLVWGSSEQY
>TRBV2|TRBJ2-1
ASSQLADFYNEQF
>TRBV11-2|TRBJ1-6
ASSSTRIISPLH
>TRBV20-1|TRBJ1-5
SAPPQGRNQPQH
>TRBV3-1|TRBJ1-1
ASSPTGTEAF
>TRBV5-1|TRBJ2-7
ASSPGTGESYEQY
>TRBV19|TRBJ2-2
ASSALLGTGDTGELF